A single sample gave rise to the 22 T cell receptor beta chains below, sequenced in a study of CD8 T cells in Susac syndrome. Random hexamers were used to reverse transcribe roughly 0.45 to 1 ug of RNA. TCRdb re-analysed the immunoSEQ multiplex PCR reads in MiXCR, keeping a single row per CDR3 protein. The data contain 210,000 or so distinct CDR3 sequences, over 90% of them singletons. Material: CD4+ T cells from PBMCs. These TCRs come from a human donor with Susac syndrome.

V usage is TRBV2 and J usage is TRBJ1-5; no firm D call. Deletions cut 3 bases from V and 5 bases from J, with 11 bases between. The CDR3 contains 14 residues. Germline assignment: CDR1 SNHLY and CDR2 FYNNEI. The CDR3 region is CASSDFGRDQPQHF. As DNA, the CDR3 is TGTGCCAGCAGTGATTTCGGTCGTGATCAGCCCCAGCATTTT.

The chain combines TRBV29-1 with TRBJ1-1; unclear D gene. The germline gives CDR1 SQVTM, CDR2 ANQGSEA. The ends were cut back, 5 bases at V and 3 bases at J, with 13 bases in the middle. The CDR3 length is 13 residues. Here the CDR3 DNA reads TGCAGCGTTCTCGGCTCCGTGGACACTGAAGCTTTCTTT. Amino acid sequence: CSVLGSVDTEAFF.

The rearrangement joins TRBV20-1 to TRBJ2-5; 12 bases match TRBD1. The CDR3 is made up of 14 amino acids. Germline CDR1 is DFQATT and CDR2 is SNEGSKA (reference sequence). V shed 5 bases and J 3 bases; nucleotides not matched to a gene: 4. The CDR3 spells CSALGTGGEETQYF. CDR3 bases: TGCAGTGCTCTGGGGACAGGGGGCGAAGAGACCCAGTACTTC.

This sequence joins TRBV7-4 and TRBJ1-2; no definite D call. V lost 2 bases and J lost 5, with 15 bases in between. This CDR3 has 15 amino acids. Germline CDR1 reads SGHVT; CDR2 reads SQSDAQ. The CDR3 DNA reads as TGTGCCAGCAGCTTATCCTACGAGATTCGGTATGGCTACACCTTC. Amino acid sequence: CASSLSYEIRYGYTF.

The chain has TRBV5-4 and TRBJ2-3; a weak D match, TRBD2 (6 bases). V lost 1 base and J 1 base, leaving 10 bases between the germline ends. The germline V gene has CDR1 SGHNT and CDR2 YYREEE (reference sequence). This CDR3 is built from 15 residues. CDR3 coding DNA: TGTGCCAGCAGCTTGCCCGGGGGACGCACAGATACGCAGTATTTT. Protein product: CASSLPGGRTDTQYF.

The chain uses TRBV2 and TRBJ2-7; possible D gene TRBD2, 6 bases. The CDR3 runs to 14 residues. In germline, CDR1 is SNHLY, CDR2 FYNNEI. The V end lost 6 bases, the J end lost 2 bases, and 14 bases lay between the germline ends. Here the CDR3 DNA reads TGTGCCAGCAGCCCAACGGGACTCGCCTACGAGCAGTACTTC. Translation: CASSPTGLAYEQYF.

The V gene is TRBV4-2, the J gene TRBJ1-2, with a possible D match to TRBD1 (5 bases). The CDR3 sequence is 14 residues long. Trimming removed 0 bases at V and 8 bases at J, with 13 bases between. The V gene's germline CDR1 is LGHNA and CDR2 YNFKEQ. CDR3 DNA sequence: TGTGCCAGCAGCCAAGATCGAGGGGCGGGCGGCTACACCTTC. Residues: CASSQDRGAGGYTF.

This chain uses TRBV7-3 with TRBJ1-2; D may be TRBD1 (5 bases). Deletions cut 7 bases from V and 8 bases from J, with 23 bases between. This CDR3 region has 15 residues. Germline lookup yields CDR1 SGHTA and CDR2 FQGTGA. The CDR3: CASTNEPARGEGYTF. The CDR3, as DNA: TGTGCCAGCACCAACGAGCCAGCTCGGGGCGAGGGCTACACCTTC.

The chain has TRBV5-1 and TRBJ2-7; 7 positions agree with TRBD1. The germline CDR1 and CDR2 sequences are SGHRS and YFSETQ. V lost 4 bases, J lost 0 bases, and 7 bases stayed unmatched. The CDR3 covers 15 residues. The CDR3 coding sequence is TGCGCCAGCAGCCCAGGGGACAGCTCCTCCTACGAGCAGTACTTC. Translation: CASSPGDSSSYEQYF.

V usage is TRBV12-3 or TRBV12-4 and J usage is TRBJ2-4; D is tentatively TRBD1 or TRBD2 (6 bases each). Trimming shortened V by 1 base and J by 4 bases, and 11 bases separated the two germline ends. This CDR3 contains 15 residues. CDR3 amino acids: CASSLGRDIKNIQYF. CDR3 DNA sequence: TGTGCCAGCAGTTTAGGGCGGGACATTAAAAACATTCAGTACTTC.

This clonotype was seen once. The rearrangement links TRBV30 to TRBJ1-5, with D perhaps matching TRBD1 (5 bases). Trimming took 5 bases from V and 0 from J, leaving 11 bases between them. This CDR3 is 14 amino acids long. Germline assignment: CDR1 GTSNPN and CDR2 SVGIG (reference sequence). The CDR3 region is CAWGDSDSNQPQHF. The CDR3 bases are TGTGCCTGGGGCGACAGCGATAGCAATCAGCCCCAGCATTTT.

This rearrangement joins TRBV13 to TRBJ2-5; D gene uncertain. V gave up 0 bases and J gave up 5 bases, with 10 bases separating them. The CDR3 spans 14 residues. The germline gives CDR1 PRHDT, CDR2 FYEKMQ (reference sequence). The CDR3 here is CASSLGPVRETQYF. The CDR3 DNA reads TGTGCCAGCAGCTTAGGGCCAGTCAGGGAGACCCAGTACTTC.

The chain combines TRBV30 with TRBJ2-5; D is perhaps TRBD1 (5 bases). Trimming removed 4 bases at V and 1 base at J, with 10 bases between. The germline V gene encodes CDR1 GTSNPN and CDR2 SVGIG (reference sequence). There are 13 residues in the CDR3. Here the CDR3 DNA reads TGTGCCTGGACTGTACAGGTCCAAGAGACCCAGTACTTC. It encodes CAWTVQVQETQYF.

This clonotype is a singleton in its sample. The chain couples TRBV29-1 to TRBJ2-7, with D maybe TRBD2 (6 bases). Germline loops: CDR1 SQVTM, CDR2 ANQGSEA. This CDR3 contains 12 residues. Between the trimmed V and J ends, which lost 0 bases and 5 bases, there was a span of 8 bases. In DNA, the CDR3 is TGCAGCGTTGAAGATGGCGGGGACGAGCAGTACTTC. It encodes CSVEDGGDEQYF.

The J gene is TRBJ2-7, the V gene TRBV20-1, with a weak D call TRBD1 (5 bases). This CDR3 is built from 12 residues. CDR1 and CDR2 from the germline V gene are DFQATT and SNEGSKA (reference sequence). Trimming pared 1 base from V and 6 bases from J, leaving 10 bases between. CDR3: CSARGLQGEQYF. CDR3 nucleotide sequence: TGCAGTGCTAGAGGACTTCAGGGCGAGCAGTACTTC.

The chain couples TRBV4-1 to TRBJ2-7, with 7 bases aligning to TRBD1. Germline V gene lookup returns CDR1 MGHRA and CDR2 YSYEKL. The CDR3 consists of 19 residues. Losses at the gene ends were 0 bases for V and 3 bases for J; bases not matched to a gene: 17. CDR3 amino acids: CASSQDLHLGGLGSYEQYF. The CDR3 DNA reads TGCGCCAGCAGCCAAGATCTACATCTAGGGGGCTTAGGGAGCTACGAGCAGTACTTC.

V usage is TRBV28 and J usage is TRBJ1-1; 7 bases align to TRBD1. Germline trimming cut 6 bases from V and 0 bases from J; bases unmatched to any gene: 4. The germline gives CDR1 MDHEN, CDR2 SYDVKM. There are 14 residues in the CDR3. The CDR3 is CASSWTGMNTEAFF. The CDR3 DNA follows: TGTGCCAGCAGCTGGACAGGAATGAACACTGAAGCTTTCTTT.

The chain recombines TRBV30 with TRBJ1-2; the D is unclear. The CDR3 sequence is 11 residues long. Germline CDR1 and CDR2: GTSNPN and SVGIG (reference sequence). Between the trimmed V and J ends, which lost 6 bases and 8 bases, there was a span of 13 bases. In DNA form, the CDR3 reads TGTGCCTGTTCCTGGCCTTCGGGCTACACCTTC. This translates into CACSWPSGYTF.

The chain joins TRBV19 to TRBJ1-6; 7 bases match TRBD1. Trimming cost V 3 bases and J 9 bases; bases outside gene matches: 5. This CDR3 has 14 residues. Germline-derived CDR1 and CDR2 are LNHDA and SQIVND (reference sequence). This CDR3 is CASSMGDSGSPLHF. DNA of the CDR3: TGTGCCAGTAGTATGGGGGACAGCGGTTCACCCCTCCACTTT.

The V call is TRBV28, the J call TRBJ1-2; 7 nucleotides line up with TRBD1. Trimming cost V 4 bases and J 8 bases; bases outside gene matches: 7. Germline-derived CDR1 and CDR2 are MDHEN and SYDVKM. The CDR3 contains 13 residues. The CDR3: CASSYTGVRGYTF. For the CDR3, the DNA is TGTGCCAGCAGTTACACAGGGGTACGAGGCTACACCTTC.

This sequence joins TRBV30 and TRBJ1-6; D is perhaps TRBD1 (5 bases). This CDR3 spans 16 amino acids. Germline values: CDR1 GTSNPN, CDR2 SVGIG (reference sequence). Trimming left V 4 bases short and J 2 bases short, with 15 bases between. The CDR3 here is CAWMTVPGTYNSPLHF. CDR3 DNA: TGTGCCTGGATGACAGTCCCCGGCACCTATAATTCACCCCTCCACTTT. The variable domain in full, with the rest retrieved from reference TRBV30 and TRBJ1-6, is SQTIHQWPATLVQPVGSPLSLECTVEGTSNPNLYWYRQAAGRGLQLLFYSVGIGQISSEVPQNLSASRPQDRQFILSSKKLLLSDSGFYLCAWMTVPGTYNSPLHFGNGTRLTVT.

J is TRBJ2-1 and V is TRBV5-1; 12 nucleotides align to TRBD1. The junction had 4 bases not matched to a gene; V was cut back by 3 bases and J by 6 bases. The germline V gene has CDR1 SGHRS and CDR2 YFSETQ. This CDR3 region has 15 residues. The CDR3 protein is CASSSGQGASNEQFF. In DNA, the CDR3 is TGCGCCAGCAGCTCGGGACAGGGGGCATCCAATGAGCAGTTCTTC.